This entry lists 25 T cell receptor beta chains sequenced from one sample in a study of cytomegalovirus exposure and HLA in healthy donors listed by TCRdb under 2017. Library preparation used the immunoSEQ multiplex PCR assay. In TCRdb, the immuneACCESS table is reduced to in-frame sequences with V and J assigned. These tables do not hold every clone; where another copy was compared, an unresolved V gene accounts for under half, and the others remain unexplained. In this sample the table shows 55,000 to 80,000 clones, roughly 94% of which occur a single time. About 1.5% of the sample goes to the ten largest clones. Sequenced material: PBMCs. These receptors originate from a young man in good health and CMV-seropositive.

The chain couples TRBV2 to TRBJ2-1; D perhaps matches TRBD2 (5 bases). The CDR3 consists of 16 residues. Per germline, CDR1 SNHLY and CDR2 FYNNEI. Between the trimmed V and J ends, which lost 0 bases and 3 bases, there was a span of 12 bases. The CDR3 loop reads CASSEARGLHYNEQFF. CDR3 nucleotides: TGTGCCAGCAGTGAAGCCCGAGGGCTACACTACAATGAGCAGTTCTTC.

J is TRBJ2-5 and V is TRBV9, with D perhaps matching TRBD1 (6 bases). With 2 bases removed from V and 1 base from J, the gap between germline ends came to 18 bases. This CDR3 region has 17 residues. Germline CDR1 reads SGDLS; CDR2 reads YYNGEE. CDR3 residues: CASSVSSGDALQETQYF. The CDR3 DNA reads as TGTGCCAGCAGCGTTTCCTCAGGGGACGCACTCCAAGAGACCCAGTACTTC.

CDR3 loop: CASSLALGVDIQYF. CDR3 in DNA: TGTGCCAGCAGCTTAGCGCTGGGAGTGGACATTCAGTACTTC. The chain combines TRBV7-2 with TRBJ2-4; possibly TRBD2 for D (5 bases). CDR3 length: 14 residues. The germline V gene has CDR1 SGHTA and CDR2 FQGNSA. V was shortened by 0 bases and J by 8 bases, with 11 bases between the two germline ends. Full variable domain (missing parts from reference TRBV7-2 and TRBJ2-4): GAGVSQSPSNKVTEKGKDVELRCDPISGHTALYWYRQSLGQGLEFLIYFQGNSAPDKSGLPSDRFSAERTGGSVSTLTIQRTQQEDSAVYLCASSLALGVDIQYFGAGTRLSVL.

The chain is built from TRBV14 and TRBJ2-7, with D perhaps matching TRBD1 (6 bases). Germline CDR1 is SGHDN and CDR2 is FVKESK. CDR3 length: 14 residues. V lost 4 bases and J lost 5, with 15 bases in between. CDR3 protein: CASSPLSSGDEQYF. CDR3 DNA sequence: TGTGCCAGCAGCCCTCTTAGTTCAGGGGACGAGCAGTACTTC. The whole variable domain, filled in from reference TRBV14 and TRBJ2-7, reads EAGVTQFPSHSVIEKGQTVTLRCDPISGHDNLYWYRRVMGKEIKFLLHFVKESKQDESGMPNNRFLAERTGGTYSTLKVQPAELEDSGVYFCASSPLSSGDEQYFGPGTRLTVT.

As DNA, the CDR3 is TGTGCCAGCAGCGAGAGGACTAGTCTGTTAGATACGCAGTATTTT. It yields the protein CASSERTSLLDTQYF. The chain combines TRBV9 with TRBJ2-3; 7 bases map to TRBD2. The V segment lost 3 bases and the J segment 5 bases; nucleotides outside the gene matches: 9. The length of the CDR3 is 15 residues. The germline gives CDR1 SGDLS, CDR2 YYNGEE. Drawing the rest from reference TRBV9 and TRBJ2-3, the complete variable domain is DSGVTQTPKHLITATGQRVTLRCSPRSGDLSVYWYQQSLDQGLQFLIQYYNGEERAKGNILERFSAQQFPDLHSELNLSSLELGDSALYFCASSERTSLLDTQYFGPGTRLTVL.

V is TRBV5-1 and J is TRBJ2-7, with a tentative D call TRBD1 (6 bases). Germline loops: CDR1 SGHRS, CDR2 YFSETQ. This CDR3 is 16 amino acids long. V lost 0 bases to trimming and J lost 4 bases, with 17 bases between them. CDR3 nucleotide sequence: TGCGCCAGCAGCTTGGGGGGACACCTCCTATGGTACGAGCAGTACTTC. This translates into CASSLGGHLLWYEQYF.

The gene calls are TRBV5-1 and TRBJ2-5; 7 bases match TRBD2. The germline CDR1 and CDR2 sequences are SGHRS and YFSETQ. V gave up 7 bases and J gave up 2 bases; unmatched junction bases: 5. The CDR3 covers 13 residues. The CDR3 protein is CASAIAGQETQYF. The CDR3 coding sequence is TGCGCCAGCGCGATAGCGGGTCAAGAGACCCAGTACTTC.

The chain joins TRBV6-5 to TRBJ2-1; TRBD2 aligns across 9 bases. The CDR3 is made up of 15 amino acids. CDR1 and CDR2 (germline): MNHEY, SVGAGI. The ends lost 1 base at V and 9 bases at J; junction bases unmatched: 7. The CDR3 DNA reads as TGTGCCAGCAGTTACTGGCGGGAGGGCCGTATTGAGCAGTTCTTC. It yields the protein CASSYWREGRIEQFF.

The gene calls are TRBV28 and TRBJ1-4; 9 bases align to TRBD1. The V segment lost 5 bases and the J segment 4 bases; nucleotides outside the gene matches: 8. The CDR3 runs 16 residues. Germline CDR1 reads MDHEN; CDR2 reads SYDVKM. The CDR3 sequence: CASSRQGGRGNEKLFF. The CDR3 DNA reads as TGTGCCAGCAGTAGACAGGGGGGGCGGGGTAATGAAAAACTGTTTTTT.

The rearrangement links TRBV10-1 to TRBJ2-7; D perhaps matches TRBD1 (5 bases). With 2 bases removed from V and 5 bases from J, the gap between germline ends came to 16 bases. The CDR3 length is 15 residues. Per the germline V gene, CDR1 is WNHNN and CDR2 is SYGVQD (reference sequence). The CDR3 region is CASSEGPQGMDEQYF. CDR3 DNA sequence: TGCGCCAGCAGTGAGGGCCCCCAGGGTATGGACGAGCAGTACTTC.

This clone has just a few counts. The chain couples TRBV18 to TRBJ2-7; TRBD2 might be the D (5 bases). V was trimmed by 3 bases and J by 3 bases, leaving 9 bases between them. The CDR3 has 13 amino acids. CDR1 and CDR2 from the germline V gene are KGHSH and LQKENI. The DNA for the CDR3 is TGTGCCAGCTCACCCAGAGCGGACTACGAGCAGTACTTC. Translating gives CASSPRADYEQYF.

The chain is built from TRBV9 and TRBJ2-7; 9 bases agree with TRBD1. Trimming cost V 4 bases and J 4 bases; bases outside gene matches: 3. The V gene's germline CDR1 is SGDLS and CDR2 YYNGEE. The CDR3 is 13 residues long. Here the CDR3 reads CASSPGTGYEQYF. Written as DNA, the CDR3 is TGTGCCAGCAGCCCCGGGACAGGGTACGAGCAGTACTTC.

This sequence joins TRBV18 and TRBJ2-5; no definite D call. The length of the CDR3 is 15 residues. Germline V CDR1 and CDR2: KGHSH, LQKENI. Between the trimmed V and J ends, which lost 6 bases and 3 bases, there was a span of 17 bases. For the CDR3, the DNA is TGTGCCAGCTCGAACTCAGGAATTCAAAAAGAGACCCAGTACTTC. As protein: CASSNSGIQKETQYF.

V and J are TRBV19 and TRBJ2-5; TRBD2 matches at 10 bases. Germline V CDR1 and CDR2: LNHDA, SQIVND (reference sequence). With 3 bases clipped from V and 1 base from J, the junction kept 17 bases outside the gene matches. The CDR3 is 20 residues long. CDR3 in amino acids: CASSMFRRSGRGASQETQYF. CDR3 nucleotides: TGTGCCAGTAGTATGTTCCGGAGGAGCGGGAGGGGGGCTTCCCAAGAGACCCAGTACTTC. The full variable domain, rest sourced from reference TRBV19 and TRBJ2-5, is DGGITQSPKYLFRKEGQNVTLSCEQNLNHDAMYWYRQDPGQGLRLIYYSQIVNDFQKGDIAEGYSVSREKKESFPLTVTSAQKNPTAFYLCASSMFRRSGRGASQETQYFGPGTRLLVL.

The chain links TRBV6-1 to TRBJ1-5, with 7 bases that match TRBD1. The V gene's germline CDR1 is MNHNS and CDR2 SASEGT. CDR3 length equals 17 residues. Trimming took 2 bases from V and 7 from J; bases not matched to a gene: 14. Here the CDR3 reads CASSELFPAQGGQPQHF. CDR3 sequence (DNA): TGTGCCAGCAGTGAATTATTCCCCGCGCAGGGGGGCCAGCCCCAGCATTTT.

V is TRBV27 and J is TRBJ1-5; maybe TRBD1 (6 bases). The CDR3 contains 14 residues. Germline V gene lookup returns CDR1 MNHEY and CDR2 SMNVEV (reference sequence). V dropped 0 bases and J dropped 11 bases, with 14 bases sitting between them. The chain's CDR3 is CASSLSGGIPAQHF. The CDR3 coding sequence is TGTGCCAGCAGTTTATCAGGGGGAATCCCAGCCCAGCATTTT.

CDR3 bases: TGTGCCAGCAACCTTGGACAGGGAGGTAATCAGCCCCAGCATTTT. Protein product: CASNLGQGGNQPQHF. The V and J genes are TRBV5-8 and TRBJ1-5; 8 bases are shared with TRBD1. CDR1 and CDR2 (germline): SGHTS, YDEGEE. J was trimmed by 4 bases and V by 6 bases; bases with no gene match: 9. The CDR3 spans 15 residues.

This chain links TRBV19 with TRBJ2-1; D is perhaps TRBD1 (6 bases). V lost 3 bases and J lost 6, with 12 bases in between. Per the germline V gene, CDR1 is LNHDA and CDR2 is SQIVND (reference sequence). The CDR3 consists of 14 residues. The CDR3 DNA sequence: TGTGCCAGTAGTATCCAACAGGGCCGCAATGAGCAGTTCTTC. Its protein is CASSIQQGRNEQFF. Complete variable domain (other parts from reference TRBV19 and TRBJ2-1): DGGITQSPKYLFRKEGQNVTLSCEQNLNHDAMYWYRQDPGQGLRLIYYSQIVNDFQKGDIAEGYSVSREKKESFPLTVTSAQKNPTAFYLCASSIQQGRNEQFFGPGTRLTVL.

This clone was seen a single time. The V gene is TRBV30, the J gene TRBJ2-1; possible D gene TRBD1, 5 bases. V was pared by 2 bases and J by 4 bases, with 15 bases between. Looked up from germline, CDR1 is GTSNPN and CDR2 is SVGIG (reference sequence). This CDR3 comprises 15 residues. The CDR3 loop reads CAWSLTGRVYNEQFF. CDR3 coding DNA: TGTGCCTGGAGTTTAACAGGTAGAGTTTACAATGAGCAGTTCTTC.

This clone has only a few counts. This sequence joins TRBV28 and TRBJ1-1, with TRBD1 identical over 7 bases. Germline V CDR1 and CDR2: MDHEN, SYDVKM. V was pared by 5 bases and J by 0 bases, with 12 bases of the junction left unmatched. This CDR3 is built from 17 residues. The CDR3 nucleotides read TGTGCCAGCAGTGCACGACAGGGTTCCCACATGAACACTGAAGCTTTCTTT. It specifies CASSARQGSHMNTEAFF.

V is TRBV7-2 and J is TRBJ2-7, with no clear D. The V gene's germline CDR1 is SGHTA and CDR2 FQGNSA. Trimming removed 2 bases from V and 6 bases from J, with 8 bases in between. This CDR3 spans 12 amino acids. CDR3 loop: CASSLRRSEQYF. The CDR3 DNA reads TGTGCCAGCAGCTTAAGGCGGTCCGAGCAGTACTTC. The full variable domain, completed using reference TRBV7-2 and TRBJ2-7, is GAGVSQSPSNKVTEKGKDVELRCDPISGHTALYWYRQSLGQGLEFLIYFQGNSAPDKSGLPSDRFSAERTGGSVSTLTIQRTQQEDSAVYLCASSLRRSEQYFGPGTRLTVT.

The V and J genes are TRBV6-6 and TRBJ2-6; possibly TRBD2 for D (6 bases). CDR1 is MNHNY and CDR2 is SVGAGI in the germline V gene (reference sequence). The length of the CDR3 is 15 residues. V was trimmed by 1 base and J by 2 bases, leaving 6 bases between them. The CDR3 bases are TGTGCCAGCAGTTACTGGGGGGCTGGGGCCAACGTCCTGACTTTC. Translation gives CASSYWGAGANVLTF.

V is TRBV4-1 and J is TRBJ2-3; D remains unclear. Germline V gene data show CDR1 as MGHRA and CDR2 as YSYEKL. Trimming cost V 4 bases and J 4 bases, with 6 bases left between them. The CDR3 runs 12 residues. The CDR3 sequence is CASSPGADTQYF. The CDR3 region has the DNA TGCGCCAGCAGCCCGGGTGCAGATACGCAGTATTTT.

The chain links TRBV2 to TRBJ2-7; 7 nucleotides align to TRBD1. Germline trimming cut 6 bases from V and 2 bases from J; bases unmatched to any gene: 10. The CDR3 covers 15 residues. CDR1 and CDR2 (germline): SNHLY, FYNNEI. The DNA for the CDR3 is TGTGCCAGCAGACGTCATCCCGACAGGGCCTACGAGCAGTACTTC. Translation gives CASRRHPDRAYEQYF.

The chain uses TRBV5-1 and TRBJ1-5; D ambiguous. Germline CDR1 reads SGHRS; CDR2 reads YFSETQ. The ends were cut back, 0 bases at V and 9 bases at J, with 13 bases in the middle. The CDR3 covers 14 residues. This CDR3 reads CASSLAGRGWPQHF. CDR3 in DNA: TGCGCCAGCAGCTTGGCCGGCCGGGGATGGCCCCAGCATTTT.